The next 29 T cell receptor beta chains were all read from a single sample in a study of CD8+ T cells in alopecia areata. Once RNA had been extracted, it was reverse transcribed into cDNA to act as the sequencing template. Assay: immunoSEQ multiplex PCR; the TCRdb copy retains only in-frame clones and omits some. The sample yields 150,000 to 200,000 clones, roughly three fifths seen once. This sample's treatment: oral pan-JAK inhibitor, 5-10 mg twice daily. The starting material was CD4+ T cells sorted from blood, obtained between weeks 49 and 50, from a patient treated with tofacitinib. These receptors were obtained from a human donor with alopecia areata.

This clone was counted once. The rearrangement uses TRBV6-6 and TRBJ2-4, with TRBD2 matching over 7 bases. The germline gives CDR1 MNHNY, CDR2 SVGAGI (reference sequence). V lost 2 bases and J lost 8; bases outside the gene matches: 9. CDR3 length equals 15 residues. The CDR3 loop is CASSYMRGLLDIQYF. For the CDR3, the DNA is TGTGCCAGCAGTTACATGCGGGGGTTATTGGACATTCAGTACTTC.

This rearrangement joins TRBV5-5 to TRBJ2-3; TRBD2 agrees at 13 bases. Germline trimming cut 3 bases from V and 0 bases from J; bases unmatched to any gene: 13. The germline CDR1 and CDR2 sequences are SGHKS and YYEKEE (reference sequence). The CDR3 spans 20 residues. CDR3 in DNA: TGTGCCAGCAGCTCCTCCCCGGGACTAGCGGGGAAAGCTAGCACAGATACGCAGTATTTT. Its protein product is CASSSSPGLAGKASTDTQYF.

The J gene is TRBJ1-6, the V gene TRBV7-2; tentatively, D is TRBD1 (6 bases). The V gene's germline CDR1 is SGHTA and CDR2 FQGNSA. Trimming took 1 base from V and 7 from J, leaving 11 bases between them. The CDR3 has 15 residues. CDR3 amino acids: CASSLERGPNSPLHF. The CDR3 nucleotides read TGTGCCAGCAGCTTAGAACGGGGGCCAAATTCACCCCTCCACTTT.

This clone was picked up many times. V and J are TRBV6-5 and TRBJ2-3; D tentatively reads TRBD1 or TRBD2 (6 bases each). Germline CDR1 MNHEY, CDR2 SVGAGI. With 10 bases removed from V and 4 bases from J, the gap between germline ends came to 12 bases. The CDR3 consists of 12 residues. In nucleotides, the CDR3 is TGTGCCACCACCCGGGGGCCAGATACGCAGTATTTT. This gives the protein CATTRGPDTQYF.

The chain combines TRBV7-2 with TRBJ2-5; no firm D call. Trimming cost V 1 base and J 4 bases, with 13 bases left between them. This CDR3 has 15 residues. Germline-derived CDR1 and CDR2 are SGHTA and FQGNSA. The CDR3 here is CASSLEANPRETQYF. In DNA, the CDR3 is TGTGCCAGCAGCTTAGAAGCTAACCCCCGAGAGACCCAGTACTTC.

V and J are TRBV5-1 and TRBJ1-1; a possible D gene is TRBD1 (6 bases). This CDR3 has 15 amino acids. Germline CDR1 and CDR2: SGHRS and YFSETQ. V lost 3 bases and J 7 bases, leaving 19 bases between the germline ends. The CDR3 sequence is CASSYAGETGVEAFF. The CDR3 nucleotides are TGCGCCAGCAGCTACGCCGGGGAGACAGGTGTTGAAGCTTTCTTT.

The chain combines TRBV30 with TRBJ1-5; D call uncertain. The CDR3 is 14 amino acids. V shed 2 bases and J shed 2 bases, with 10 bases lying between them. CDR1 is GTSNPN, CDR2 SVGIG, per germline (reference sequence). This CDR3 is CAWSSAGGNQPQHF. The DNA for the CDR3 is TGTGCCTGGAGTAGTGCAGGCGGCAATCAGCCCCAGCATTTT.

The CDR3 DNA sequence: TGCGCCAGCAGCTTGGTCTTGGGGAGCTCCTACAATGAGCAGTTCTTC. This codes for CASSLVLGSSYNEQFF. The J gene is TRBJ2-1, the V gene TRBV5-1, with D possibly TRBD2 on 5 matching bases. The ends were cut back, 0 bases at V and 0 bases at J, with 10 bases in the middle. Looked up from germline, CDR1 is SGHRS and CDR2 is YFSETQ. The CDR3 is 16 amino acids.

This chain joins TRBV30 and TRBJ2-2, with 10 bases fitting TRBD2. The CDR3 has 17 residues. CDR1 is GTSNPN, CDR2 SVGIG, per germline (reference sequence). With V trimmed by 1 base and J by 4 bases, 9 bases remained unmatched. As DNA, the CDR3 is TGTGCCTGGAGTGCCTCAGCGGGGGGGCCGTCCACCGGGGAGCTGTTTTTT. Protein sequence: CAWSASAGGPSTGELFF.

A single count supports this clone. The CDR3 loop is CASSQDHREHYGYTF. CDR3 DNA sequence: TGCGCCAGCAGCCAAGATCACAGGGAGCACTATGGCTACACCTTC. This chain links TRBV4-3 with TRBJ1-2; perhaps TRBD1 as D (6 bases). The CDR3 contains 15 residues. Trimming stripped 0 bases from V and 3 bases from J, with 11 bases between. Germline V gene lookup returns CDR1 LGHNA and CDR2 YSLEER.

The rearrangement joins TRBV4-1 to TRBJ1-5, with D maybe TRBD1 (5 bases). Germline CDR1 MGHRA, CDR2 YSYEKL. The CDR3 sequence is 16 residues long. Trimming stripped 4 bases from V and 3 bases from J, with 16 bases between. The CDR3 protein is CASSPIHRQYNQPQHF. As DNA, the CDR3 is TGCGCCAGCAGCCCCATCCACCGACAGTACAATCAGCCCCAGCATTTT.

V usage is TRBV7-8 and J usage is TRBJ2-5; 9 bases fit TRBD2. The CDR3 length is 15 residues. CDR1 and CDR2 (germline): SGHVS, FQNEAQ. The ends lost 6 bases at V and 2 bases at J; junction bases unmatched: 7. CDR3 protein: CASRVAGAQQETQYF. The CDR3 coding sequence is TGTGCCAGCAGGGTAGCGGGGGCGCAGCAAGAGACCCAGTACTTC.

The rearrangement uses TRBV5-6 and TRBJ1-5; D is possibly TRBD1 (6 bases). The CDR3 has 14 amino acids. V was pared by 0 bases and J by 6 bases, with 10 bases between. CDR1 is SGHDT and CDR2 is YYEEEE in the germline V gene. CDR3 in amino acids: CASSLGGGGQPQHF. CDR3 nucleotides: TGTGCCAGCAGCTTGGGAGGAGGGGGTCAGCCCCAGCATTTT.

V is TRBV2 and J is TRBJ1-4; D is unresolved. Germline-derived CDR1 and CDR2 are SNHLY and FYNNEI. The CDR3 contains 13 residues. Trimming left V 6 bases short and J 8 bases short, with 13 bases between. CDR3 protein: CASSWQEGEKLFF. In DNA, the CDR3 is TGTGCCAGCAGCTGGCAGGAAGGCGAAAAACTGTTTTTT.

For this clone: A far larger clone is only one base removed, so a read error is likely. CDR3 loop: CASSGRDRFSSYNEQLF. The DNA for the CDR3 is TGTGCCAGCAGCGGCCGGGACAGGTTTAGCTCCTACAATGAGCAGCTCTTC. The rearrangement links TRBV2 to TRBJ2-1; 8 bases are a match to TRBD1. Germline V gene lookup returns CDR1 SNHLY and CDR2 FYNNEI. The CDR3 spans 17 residues.

The V gene is TRBV30, the J gene TRBJ1-2; no reliable D call. This CDR3 contains 12 residues. In germline, CDR1 is GTSNPN, CDR2 SVGIG (reference sequence). V was cut by 1 base and J by 2 bases, with 5 bases left in between. CDR3 residues: CAWSDSNYGYTF. The CDR3 DNA sequence: TGTGCCTGGAGTGACAGCAACTATGGCTACACCTTC. Full variable domain (missing parts from reference TRBV30 and TRBJ1-2): SQTIHQWPATLVQPVGSPLSLECTVEGTSNPNLYWYRQAAGRGLQLLFYSVGIGQISSEVPQNLSASRPQDRQFILSSKKLLLSDSGFYLCAWSDSNYGYTFGSGTRLTVV.

The rearrangement links TRBV7-2 to TRBJ1-2; D may be TRBD1 (5 bases). The CDR3 length is 15 residues. V lost 2 bases and J 8 bases, leaving 18 bases between the germline ends. Germline-derived CDR1 and CDR2 are SGHTA and FQGNSA. In nucleotides, the CDR3 is TGTGCCAGCAGCTTATTCCGAGGCAGGTGGGACGGCTACACCTTC. This translates into CASSLFRGRWDGYTF. The full variable domain, its missing parts supplied by reference TRBV7-2 and TRBJ1-2, is GAGVSQSPSNKVTEKGKDVELRCDPISGHTALYWYRQSLGQGLEFLIYFQGNSAPDKSGLPSDRFSAERTGGSVSTLTIQRTQQEDSAVYLCASSLFRGRWDGYTFGSGTRLTVV.

The chain joins TRBV29-1 to TRBJ1-2, with D possibly TRBD1 on 5 matching bases. The CDR3 consists of 13 residues. Trimming took 0 bases from V and 4 from J, leaving 9 bases between them. Germline loops: CDR1 SQVTM, CDR2 ANQGSEA. The CDR3 loop is CSVEDPGIYGYTF. CDR3 in DNA: TGCAGCGTTGAAGATCCAGGGATCTATGGCTACACCTTC.

In this sample, this clone turned up a few times. The chain combines TRBV5-6 with TRBJ1-2, with D unclear. Germline loops: CDR1 SGHDT, CDR2 YYEEEE. The CDR3 is 13 residues long. V lost 3 bases and J lost 8, with 14 bases in between. The CDR3 is CASSSIPDLGYTF. The CDR3 DNA reads as TGTGCCAGCAGCTCCATTCCCGACCTCGGCTACACCTTC.

The rearrangement joins TRBV23-1 to TRBJ2-3, with D perhaps matching TRBD1 (6 bases). TRBV23-1 is an open reading frame whose function is uncertain. This CDR3 has 12 residues. V lost 11 bases to trimming and J lost 1 base, with 10 bases between them. CDR3 amino acids: CAQDRCTDTQYF. The CDR3 DNA follows: TGCGCCCAGGACAGATGCACAGATACGCAGTATTTT.

Details on this clone: This same CDR3 is encoded by further DNA sequences in the sample. The chain employs TRBV20-1 and TRBJ1-2; D perhaps matches TRBD1 (6 bases). CDR1 and CDR2 from the germline V gene are DFQATT and SNEGSKA (reference sequence). V was cut by 5 bases and J by 8 bases, with 12 bases left in between. The CDR3 runs to 11 residues. In DNA form, the CDR3 reads TGCAGTGCTGGCCGACAGGAGGGCTACACCTTC. Amino acid sequence: CSAGRQEGYTF.

The chain joins TRBV20-1 to TRBJ1-2; 7 positions agree with TRBD1. With 4 bases clipped from V and 8 bases from J, the junction kept 4 bases outside the gene matches. There are 11 residues in the CDR3. Germline assignment: CDR1 DFQATT and CDR2 SNEGSKA (reference sequence). The DNA for the CDR3 is TGCAGTGCTAAGGGGGCGCCCGGCTACACCTTC. Its translation is CSAKGAPGYTF.

This chain joins TRBV30 and TRBJ1-4; TRBD1 matches 7 bases. This CDR3 is built from 15 residues. V lost 0 bases, J lost 7 bases, and 8 bases stayed unmatched. CDR1 GTSNPN and CDR2 SVGIG come from the germline V gene (reference sequence). CDR3 loop: CAWSVHGTVGEKLFF. The CDR3 DNA reads as TGTGCCTGGAGTGTACACGGGACAGTAGGTGAAAAACTGTTTTTT.

V usage is TRBV29-1 and J usage is TRBJ2-3; perhaps TRBD2 as D (5 bases). Trimming cost V 3 bases and J 5 bases, with 12 bases left between them. Germline CDR1 is SQVTM and CDR2 is ANQGSEA. This CDR3 has 13 amino acids. The CDR3 nucleotides read TGCAGCGTTGACGTCGTAGGAGGAGATACGCAGTATTTT. Its translation: CSVDVVGGDTQYF.

This clone was counted only a few times. The chain carries TRBV4-1 and TRBJ1-6; 7 bases are a match to TRBD1. Germline CDR1 and CDR2: MGHRA and YSYEKL. J was trimmed by 10 bases and V by 4 bases; bases with no gene match: 7. The CDR3 consists of 14 residues. The CDR3 region has the DNA TGCGCCAGCAGCCTCGACAGGGTTGGGTCACCCCTCCACTTT. Its translation is CASSLDRVGSPLHF.

This clone was recorded at least ten times. This chain joins TRBV4-3 and TRBJ2-3, with no clear D. This CDR3 is 15 amino acids long. Germline CDR1 LGHNA, CDR2 YSLEER. V lost 6 bases and J 1 base, leaving 14 bases between the germline ends. CDR3 nucleotides: TGCGCCAGCAGTTATGACACCCAGGGCACAGATACGCAGTATTTT. This sequence encodes CASSYDTQGTDTQYF.

A few counts support this clone. The J gene is TRBJ1-5, the V gene TRBV6-1; D might be TRBD1 (5 bases). This CDR3 region has 15 residues. Germline values: CDR1 MNHNS, CDR2 SASEGT. Trimming took 6 bases from V and 4 from J, leaving 16 bases between them. The CDR3 reads CASSAKTGDNQPQHF. The CDR3 DNA follows: TGTGCCAGCAGCGCTAAGACGGGGGATAATCAGCCCCAGCATTTT.

The rearrangement uses TRBV29-1 and TRBJ2-2; a weak D match, TRBD1 (6 bases). Trimming removed 6 bases from V and 5 bases from J, with 10 bases in between. Germline CDR1 reads SQVTM; CDR2 reads ANQGSEA. This CDR3 has 12 amino acids. The CDR3 nucleotides read TGCAGCGTAGACGACAGGACCGGGGAGCTGTTTTTT. Protein: CSVDDRTGELFF.

The V call is TRBV5-1, the J call TRBJ2-7; D possibly uses TRBD1 or TRBD2 (5 bases each). Germline assignment: CDR1 SGHRS and CDR2 YFSETQ. The V gene lost 2 bases and the J gene lost 0 bases, with 12 bases spanning the gap. The CDR3 length is 15 residues. The CDR3 DNA reads TGCGCCAGCAGCTTCGACGGGACGAGCTCCTACGAGCAGTACTTC. It yields the protein CASSFDGTSSYEQYF.